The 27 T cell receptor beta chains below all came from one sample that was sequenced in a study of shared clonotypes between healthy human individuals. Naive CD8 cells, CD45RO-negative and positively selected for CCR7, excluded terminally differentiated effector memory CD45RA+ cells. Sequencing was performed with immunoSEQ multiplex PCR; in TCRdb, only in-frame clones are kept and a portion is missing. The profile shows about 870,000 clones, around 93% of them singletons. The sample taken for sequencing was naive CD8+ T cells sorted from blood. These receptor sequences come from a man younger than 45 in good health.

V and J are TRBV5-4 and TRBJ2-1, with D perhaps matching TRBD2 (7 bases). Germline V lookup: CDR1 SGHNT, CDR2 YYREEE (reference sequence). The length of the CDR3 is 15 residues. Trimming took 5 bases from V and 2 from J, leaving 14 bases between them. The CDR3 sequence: CASSTSGTTYNEQFF. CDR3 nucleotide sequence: TGTGCCAGCAGTACGAGCGGGACAACCTACAATGAGCAGTTCTTC.

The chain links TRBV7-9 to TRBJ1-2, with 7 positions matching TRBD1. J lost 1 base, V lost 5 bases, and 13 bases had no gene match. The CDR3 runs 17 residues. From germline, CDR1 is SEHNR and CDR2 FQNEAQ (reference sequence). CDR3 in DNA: TGTGCCAGCAGCCTTCCGCAGGGGGTTAAGTATAACTATGGCTACACCTTC. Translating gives CASSLPQGVKYNYGYTF.

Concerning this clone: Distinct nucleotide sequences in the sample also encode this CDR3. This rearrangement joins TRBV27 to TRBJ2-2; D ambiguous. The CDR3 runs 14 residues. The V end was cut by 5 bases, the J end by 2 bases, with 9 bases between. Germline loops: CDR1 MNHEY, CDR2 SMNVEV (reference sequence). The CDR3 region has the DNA TGTGCCAGCAGTCCGGGCCAAAACACCGGGGAGCTGTTTTTT. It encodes CASSPGQNTGELFF.

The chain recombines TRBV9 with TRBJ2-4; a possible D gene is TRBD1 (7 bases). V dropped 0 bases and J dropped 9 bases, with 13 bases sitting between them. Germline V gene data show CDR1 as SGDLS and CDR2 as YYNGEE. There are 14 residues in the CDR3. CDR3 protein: CASSVAGQGGIQYF. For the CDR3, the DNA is TGTGCCAGCAGCGTAGCGGGGCAGGGGGGCATTCAGTACTTC. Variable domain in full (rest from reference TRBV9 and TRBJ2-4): DSGVTQTPKHLITATGQRVTLRCSPRSGDLSVYWYQQSLDQGLQFLIQYYNGEERAKGNILERFSAQQFPDLHSELNLSSLELGDSALYFCASSVAGQGGIQYFGAGTRLSVL.

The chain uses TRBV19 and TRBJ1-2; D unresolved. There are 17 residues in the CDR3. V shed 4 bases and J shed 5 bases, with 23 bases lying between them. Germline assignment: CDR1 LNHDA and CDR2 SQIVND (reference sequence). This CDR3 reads CASSTGPMSFLGYGYTF. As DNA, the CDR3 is TGTGCCAGTAGTACAGGACCGATGAGTTTCTTGGGGTATGGCTACACCTTC.

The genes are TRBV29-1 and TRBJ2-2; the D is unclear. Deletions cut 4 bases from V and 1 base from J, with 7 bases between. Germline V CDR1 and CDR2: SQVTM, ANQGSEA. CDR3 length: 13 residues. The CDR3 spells CSVVEQNTGELFF. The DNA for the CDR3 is TGCAGCGTTGTCGAGCAGAACACCGGGGAGCTGTTTTTT.

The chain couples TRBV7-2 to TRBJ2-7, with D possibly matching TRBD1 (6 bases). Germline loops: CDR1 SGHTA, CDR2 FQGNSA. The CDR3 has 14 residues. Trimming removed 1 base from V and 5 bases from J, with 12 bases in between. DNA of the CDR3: TGTGCCAGCAGCTTAGTCCAGGGGATACACGAGCAGTACTTC. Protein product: CASSLVQGIHEQYF.

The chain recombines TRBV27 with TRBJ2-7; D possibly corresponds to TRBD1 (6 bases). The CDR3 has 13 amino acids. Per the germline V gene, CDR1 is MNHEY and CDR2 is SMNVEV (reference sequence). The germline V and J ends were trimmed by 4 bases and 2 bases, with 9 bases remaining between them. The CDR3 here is CASSWTDTYEQYF. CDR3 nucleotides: TGTGCCAGCAGTTGGACAGACACCTACGAGCAGTACTTC.

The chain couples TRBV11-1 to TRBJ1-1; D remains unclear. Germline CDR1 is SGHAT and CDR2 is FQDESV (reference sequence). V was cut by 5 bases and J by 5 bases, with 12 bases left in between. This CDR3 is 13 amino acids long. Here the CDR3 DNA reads TGTGCCAGCAGCCACTCGACGGGGACTGAAGCTTTCTTT. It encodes CASSHSTGTEAFF.

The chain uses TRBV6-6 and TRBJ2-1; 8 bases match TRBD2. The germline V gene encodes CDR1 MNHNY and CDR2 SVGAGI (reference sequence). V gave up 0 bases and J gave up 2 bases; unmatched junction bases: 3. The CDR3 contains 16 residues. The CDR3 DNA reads TGTGCCAGCAGTTACTCGCGGGAGGTGGCCTACAATGAGCAGTTCTTC. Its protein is CASSYSREVAYNEQFF.

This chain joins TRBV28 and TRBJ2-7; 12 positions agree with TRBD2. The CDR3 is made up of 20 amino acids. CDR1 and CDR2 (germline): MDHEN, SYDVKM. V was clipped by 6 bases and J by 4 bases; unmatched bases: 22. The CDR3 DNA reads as TGTGCCAGCAGCCGACAGTTTCCTAATCCAGGACTAGCGGGAATTTACGAGCAGTACTTC. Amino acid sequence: CASSRQFPNPGLAGIYEQYF. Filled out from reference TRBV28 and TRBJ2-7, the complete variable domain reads DVKVTQSSRYLVKRTGEKVFLECVQDMDHENMFWYRQDPGLGLRLIYFSYDVKMKEKGDIPEGYSVSREKKERFSLILESASTNQTSMYLCASSRQFPNPGLAGIYEQYFGPGTRLTVT.

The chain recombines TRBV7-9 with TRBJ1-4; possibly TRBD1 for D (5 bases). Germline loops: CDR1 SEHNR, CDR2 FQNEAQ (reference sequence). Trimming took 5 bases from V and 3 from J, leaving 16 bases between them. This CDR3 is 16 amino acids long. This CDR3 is CASSPSGGGSNEKLFF. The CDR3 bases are TGTGCCAGCAGCCCCTCCGGGGGGGGGTCTAATGAAAAACTGTTTTTT.

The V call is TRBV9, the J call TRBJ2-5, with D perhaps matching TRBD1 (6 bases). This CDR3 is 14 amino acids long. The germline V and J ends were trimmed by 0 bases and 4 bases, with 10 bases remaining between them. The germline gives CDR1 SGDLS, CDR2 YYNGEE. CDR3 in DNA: TGTGCCAGCAGCGTAGTGGGGACAACAGAGACCCAGTACTTC. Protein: CASSVVGTTETQYF.

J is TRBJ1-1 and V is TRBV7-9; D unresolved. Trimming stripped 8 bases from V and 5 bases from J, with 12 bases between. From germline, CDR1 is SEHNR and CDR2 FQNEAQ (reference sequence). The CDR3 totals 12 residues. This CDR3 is CASAKGGTEAFF. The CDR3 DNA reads TGTGCCAGCGCCAAGGGTGGGACTGAAGCTTTCTTT.

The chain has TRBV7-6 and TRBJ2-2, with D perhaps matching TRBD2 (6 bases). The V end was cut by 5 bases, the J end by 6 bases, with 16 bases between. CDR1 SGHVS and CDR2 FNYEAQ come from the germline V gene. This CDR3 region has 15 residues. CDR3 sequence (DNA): TGTGCCAGCAGCCGGCAAGCAGGGAGGTCCGGGGAGCTGTTTTTT. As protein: CASSRQAGRSGELFF.

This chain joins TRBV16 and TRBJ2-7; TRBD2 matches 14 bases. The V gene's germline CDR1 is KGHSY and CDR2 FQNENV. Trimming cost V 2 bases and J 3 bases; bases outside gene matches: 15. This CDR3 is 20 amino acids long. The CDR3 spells CASSQGYGTSGSDKHYEQYF. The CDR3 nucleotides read TGTGCCAGCAGCCAAGGTTATGGGACTAGCGGGAGCGACAAACACTACGAGCAGTACTTC.

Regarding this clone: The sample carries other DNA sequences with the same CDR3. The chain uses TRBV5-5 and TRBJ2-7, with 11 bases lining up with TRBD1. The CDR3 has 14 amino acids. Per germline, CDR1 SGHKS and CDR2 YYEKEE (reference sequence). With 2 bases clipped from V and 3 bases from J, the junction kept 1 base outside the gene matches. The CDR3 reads CASSFGTGGYEQYF. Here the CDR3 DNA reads TGTGCCAGCAGCTTCGGGACAGGGGGCTACGAGCAGTACTTC.

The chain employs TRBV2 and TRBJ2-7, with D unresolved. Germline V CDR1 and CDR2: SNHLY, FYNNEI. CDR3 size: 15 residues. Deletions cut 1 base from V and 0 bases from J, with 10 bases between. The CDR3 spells CASSEVGRDSYEQYF. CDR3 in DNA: TGTGCCAGCAGTGAAGTCGGGCGAGACTCCTACGAGCAGTACTTC.

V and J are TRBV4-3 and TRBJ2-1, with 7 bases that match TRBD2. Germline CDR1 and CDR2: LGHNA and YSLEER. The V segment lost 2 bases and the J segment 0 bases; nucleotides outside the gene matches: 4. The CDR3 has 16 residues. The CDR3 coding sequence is TGCGCCAGCAGCCAAAGGACGGGAGGCTCCTACAATGAGCAGTTCTTC. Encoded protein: CASSQRTGGSYNEQFF.

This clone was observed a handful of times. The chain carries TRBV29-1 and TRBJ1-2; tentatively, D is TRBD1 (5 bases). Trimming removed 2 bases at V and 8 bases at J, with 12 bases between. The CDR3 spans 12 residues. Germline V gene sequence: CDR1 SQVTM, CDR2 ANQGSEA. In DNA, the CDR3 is TGCAGCGTTGAATACGGGACGGAGGGCTACACCTTC. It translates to CSVEYGTEGYTF.

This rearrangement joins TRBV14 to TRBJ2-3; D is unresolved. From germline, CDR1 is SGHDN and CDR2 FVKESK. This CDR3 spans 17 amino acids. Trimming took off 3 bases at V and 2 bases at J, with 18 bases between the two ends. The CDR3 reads CASSHLGVALYTDTQYF. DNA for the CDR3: TGTGCCAGCAGCCATCTTGGGGTGGCCCTTTACACAGATACGCAGTATTTT.

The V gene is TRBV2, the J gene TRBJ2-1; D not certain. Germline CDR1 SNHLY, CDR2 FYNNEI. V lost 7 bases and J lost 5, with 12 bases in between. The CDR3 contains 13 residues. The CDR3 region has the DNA TGTGCCAGCACCCCCCCCGAGCACAATGAGCAGTTCTTC. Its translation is CASTPPEHNEQFF.

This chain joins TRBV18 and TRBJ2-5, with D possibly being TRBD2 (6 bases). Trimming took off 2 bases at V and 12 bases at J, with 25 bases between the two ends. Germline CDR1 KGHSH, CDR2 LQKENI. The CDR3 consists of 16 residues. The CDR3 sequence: CASSPSGASEVSKEYF. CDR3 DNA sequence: TGTGCCAGCTCACCATCCGGGGCTAGCGAAGTATCGAAGGAGTACTTC.

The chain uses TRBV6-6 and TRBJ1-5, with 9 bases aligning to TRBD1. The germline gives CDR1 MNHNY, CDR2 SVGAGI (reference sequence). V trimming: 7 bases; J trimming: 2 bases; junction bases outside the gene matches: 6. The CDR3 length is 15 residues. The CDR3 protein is CASNPTGGGNQPQHF. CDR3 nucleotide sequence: TGTGCCAGCAACCCCACAGGGGGCGGCAATCAGCCCCAGCATTTT.

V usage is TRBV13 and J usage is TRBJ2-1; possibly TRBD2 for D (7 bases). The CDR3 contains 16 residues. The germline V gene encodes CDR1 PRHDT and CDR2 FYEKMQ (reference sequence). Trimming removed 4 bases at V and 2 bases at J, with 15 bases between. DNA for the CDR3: TGTGCCAGCAGCTCGAGGGGGGGAGAACCCTACAATGAGCAGTTCTTC. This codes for CASSSRGGEPYNEQFF. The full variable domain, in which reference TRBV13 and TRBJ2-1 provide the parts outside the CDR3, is AAGVIQSPRHLIKEKRETATLKCYPIPRHDTVYWYQQGPGQDPQFLISFYEKMQSDKGSIPDRFSAQQFSDYHSELNMSSLELGDSALYFCASSSRGGEPYNEQFFGPGTRLTVL.

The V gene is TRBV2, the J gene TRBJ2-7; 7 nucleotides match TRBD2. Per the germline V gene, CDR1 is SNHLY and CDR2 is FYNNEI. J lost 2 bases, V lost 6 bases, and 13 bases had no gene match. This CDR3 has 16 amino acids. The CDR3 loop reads CASSTHWASGTYEQYF. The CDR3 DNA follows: TGTGCCAGCAGCACCCACTGGGCTAGCGGAACCTACGAGCAGTACTTC.

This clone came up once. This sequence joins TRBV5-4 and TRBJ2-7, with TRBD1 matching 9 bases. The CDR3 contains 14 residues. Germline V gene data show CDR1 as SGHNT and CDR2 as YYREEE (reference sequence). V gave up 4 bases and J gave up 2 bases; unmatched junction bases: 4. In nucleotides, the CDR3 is TGTGCCAGCAGCGTCGACAGGGGGACCTACGAGCAGTACTTC. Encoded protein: CASSVDRGTYEQYF.